Sequencing of this T cell receptor (beta chain) was carried out in a study of blood T cell repertoires in COVID-19. The overall study: The analysed material was cDNA or gDNA that came from T cells, B-cell-depleted T cells, or PBMCs.

CDR3 size: 14 residues. With V trimmed by 6 bases and J by 5 bases, 8 bases remained unmatched. In germline, CDR1 is SGHRS, CDR2 YFSETQ. In the source study's methods: Amplification from reference gene primers served as the basis for estimated nucleated cell counts. The protocol was immunoSEQ multiplex PCR, while the TCRdb copy is restricted to in-frame clones and leaves out a portion. Clone size and the V and J calls come from that table; the DNA yielded D and trimming. The data contain roughly 180,000 clones, under 85% of them singletons. The material sequenced was peripheral blood. The receptor's source is a human donor in a cohort sampled during active COVID-19. The chain joins TRBV5-1 to TRBJ2-1; 7 positions match TRBD2. The DNA for the CDR3 is TGCGCCAGCACTGTGGGGAGGGGCGACAATGAGCAGTTCTTC. Its translation: CASTVGRGDNEQFF.